One and the same sample provided the 17 T cell receptor beta chains below, sequenced in a study of blood T cell repertoires in COVID-19. Produced via immunoSEQ multiplex PCR; TCRdb's table is partial and in-frame only. The sample lists 300,000 to 350,000 clones; approximately 82% were seen once. The sample taken for sequencing was peripheral blood. The receptor source for this set is a man aged 25-40 years with active or convalescent COVID-19.

This clone has only one observation. The chain is built from TRBV2 and TRBJ1-4; D gene ambiguous. V was cut by 7 bases and J by 1 base, with 10 bases left in between. CDR3 length: 14 amino acids. Germline lookup yields CDR1 SNHLY and CDR2 FYNNEI. CDR3 coding DNA: TGTGCCAGCATCCCGTCCCTAACTAATGAAAAACTGTTTTTT. It encodes CASIPSLTNEKLFF. Drawing the rest from reference TRBV2 and TRBJ1-4, the complete variable domain is EPEVTQTPSHQVTQMGQEVILRCVPISNHLYFYWYRQILGQKVEFLVSFYNNEISEKSEIFDDQFSVERPDGSNFTLKIRSTKLEDSAMYFCASIPSLTNEKLFFGSGTQLSVL.

The rearrangement joins TRBV7-2 to TRBJ2-3; D perhaps matches TRBD2 (6 bases). Trimming removed 4 bases from V and 2 bases from J, with 13 bases in between. CDR3 length equals 15 residues. Germline CDR1 reads SGHTA; CDR2 reads FQGNSA. The CDR3 DNA reads TGTGCCAGCAGCTCCCACGGGAGCCTCACAGATACGCAGTATTTT. It yields the protein CASSSHGSLTDTQYF.

This clone was seen only once. The gene calls are TRBV7-9 and TRBJ1-2, with D maybe TRBD1 (5 bases). CDR1 SEHNR and CDR2 FQNEAQ come from the germline V gene (reference sequence). The CDR3 extends over 12 amino acids. The ends were cut back, 2 bases at V and 8 bases at J, with 9 bases in the middle. The CDR3: CASSLSGDGYTF. Here the CDR3 DNA reads TGTGCCAGCAGCTTATCGGGGGACGGCTACACCTTC.

The DNA for the CDR3 is TGTGCCAGCAGTAAAGAGCGGGAGGGCCGAGATTGGTTCCAAGAGACCCAGTACTTC. Encoded protein: CASSKEREGRDWFQETQYF. The genes are TRBV3-1 (or the pseudogene TRBV3-2) and TRBJ2-5; 10 nucleotides line up with TRBD2. Germline V gene data show CDR1 as LGHDT and CDR2 as YNNKEL (reference sequence). The CDR3 has 19 residues. J was trimmed by 1 base and V by 6 bases; bases with no gene match: 17.

This chain uses TRBV7-9 with TRBJ2-7; a weak D match, TRBD2 (5 bases). The CDR3 runs to 12 residues. Germline CDR1 reads SEHNR; CDR2 reads FQNEAQ (reference sequence). The germline V and J ends were trimmed by 5 bases and 2 bases, with 7 bases remaining between them. CDR3: CASSPGTYEQYF. The CDR3 DNA reads TGTGCCAGCAGCCCCGGGACCTACGAGCAGTACTTC.

This chain links TRBV27 with TRBJ1-5; D possibly corresponds to TRBD1 (6 bases). Trimming stripped 3 bases from V and 9 bases from J, with 21 bases between. Germline V lookup: CDR1 MNHEY, CDR2 SMNVEV (reference sequence). The CDR3 runs 16 residues. The CDR3 region is CASSFDRSLGFGPQHF. The CDR3 region has the DNA TGTGCCAGCAGTTTTGACAGGTCTTTGGGCTTTGGGCCCCAGCATTTT.

The V call is TRBV19, the J call TRBJ2-1; 13 bases match TRBD2. Looked up from germline, CDR1 is LNHDA and CDR2 is SQIVND (reference sequence). CDR3 length: 16 amino acids. Trimming removed 4 bases from V and 5 bases from J; junction bases left unmatched: 5. The CDR3 loop is CASSTGTSGIHNEQFF. In DNA, the CDR3 is TGTGCCAGTAGTACCGGGACTAGCGGGATCCACAATGAGCAGTTCTTC.

The chain employs TRBV7-9 and TRBJ1-6, with D uncertain. Trimming cost V 4 bases and J 9 bases, with 16 bases left between them. Germline V CDR1 and CDR2: SEHNR, FQNEAQ (reference sequence). CDR3 size: 15 residues. CDR3 nucleotides: TGTGCCAGCAGCTCGCATACTGGGCCGGCTTCACCCCTCCACTTT. It codes for CASSSHTGPASPLHF. The full variable domain, its missing parts supplied by reference TRBV7-9 and TRBJ1-6, is DTGVSQNPRHKITKRGQNVTFRCDPISEHNRLYWYRQTLGQGPEFLTYFQNEAQLEKSRLLSDRFSAERPKGSFSTLEIQRTEQGDSAMYLCASSSHTGPASPLHFGNGTRLTVT.

The rearrangement uses TRBV5-8 and TRBJ2-3, with 8 bases identical to TRBD2. V was clipped by 5 bases and J by 0 bases; unmatched bases: 11. The germline CDR1 and CDR2 sequences are SGHTS and YDEGEE. This CDR3 comprises 17 residues. CDR3 sequence (DNA): TGTGCCAGCAGAACCGGGACTAGAACATCTAGCACAGATACGCAGTATTTT. Its translation: CASRTGTRTSSTDTQYF. The full variable domain, rest sourced from reference TRBV5-8 and TRBJ2-3, is EAGVTQSPTHLIKTRGQQATLRCSPISGHTSVYWYQQALGLGLQFLLWYDEGEERNRGNFPPRFSGRQFPNYSSELNVNALELEDSALYLCASRTGTRTSSTDTQYFGPGTRLTVL.

This chain uses TRBV2 with TRBJ1-6; 10 nucleotides align to TRBD1. V lost 7 bases, J lost 14 bases, and 14 bases stayed unmatched. This CDR3 region has 15 residues. Germline V lookup: CDR1 SNHLY, CDR2 FYNNEI. Here the CDR3 reads CASMSSGQGIPTLHF. The CDR3, as DNA: TGTGCCAGCATGAGTTCGGGACAGGGGATCCCCACCCTCCACTTT.

The chain links TRBV9 to TRBJ1-1; possibly TRBD1 for D (5 bases). Germline V gives CDR1 SGDLS, CDR2 YYNGEE. V was trimmed by 4 bases and J by 2 bases, leaving 18 bases between them. This CDR3 is 16 amino acids long. The CDR3 loop reads CASSPGGTPSNTEAFF. The CDR3, as DNA: TGTGCCAGCAGCCCCGGGGGGACGCCCTCAAACACTGAAGCTTTCTTT.

This clone occurred once. The genes are TRBV6-5 and TRBJ2-4; the match to TRBD2 covers 7 bases. The CDR3 has 15 residues. In germline, CDR1 is MNHEY, CDR2 SVGAGI. J lost 8 bases, V lost 2 bases, and 9 bases had no gene match. The DNA of the CDR3 is TGTGCCAGCAGTTACGGTGGGGAGGGTCGGGACATTCAGTACTTC. This codes for CASSYGGEGRDIQYF.

V is TRBV21-1 and J is TRBJ1-5; TRBD1 is the table's D call, not checked against the DNA. TRBV21-1 is reported as a pseudogene. The CDR3 totals 19 residues. The CDR3 loop is CASSPHRDRAKGSNQPQHF. The CDR3 region has the DNA TGTGCCAGCAGCCCCCACCGGGACAGGGCGAAAGGGAGCAATCAGCCCCAGCATTTT.

This chain links TRBV19 with TRBJ2-2, with 9 bases identical to TRBD2. CDR3 length equals 15 residues. Unmatched junction bases numbered 1, after V lost 3 bases and J lost 2 bases. Per germline, CDR1 LNHDA and CDR2 SQIVND (reference sequence). CDR3 protein: CASSISGGNTGELFF. DNA of the CDR3: TGTGCCAGTAGTATTAGCGGGGGTAACACCGGGGAGCTGTTTTTT.

This clone was detected a few times. The chain joins TRBV7-2 to TRBJ1-4; 9 bases align to TRBD1. The V gene's germline CDR1 is SGHTA and CDR2 FQGNSA. The V and J ends lost 5 bases and 5 bases, in that order; junction bases with no gene match: 3. The CDR3 runs 14 residues. The CDR3 nucleotides read TGTGCCAGCAGCCAACAGGGGGCGAATGAAAAACTGTTTTTT. It specifies CASSQQGANEKLFF.

This rearrangement joins TRBV30 to TRBJ1-3; D not certain. The CDR3 spans 14 residues. V was pared by 2 bases and J by 0 bases, with 8 bases between. In germline, CDR1 is GTSNPN, CDR2 SVGIG (reference sequence). The CDR3 region is CAWSWPSSGNTIYF. CDR3 DNA: TGTGCCTGGAGTTGGCCCAGCTCTGGAAACACCATATATTTT.

The genes are TRBV7-2 and TRBJ2-3; 7 nucleotides agree with TRBD1. CDR1 and CDR2 (germline): SGHTA, FQGNSA. V dropped 8 bases and J dropped 0; count of bases not matched to a gene: 11. The CDR3 totals 16 residues. CDR3 bases: TGTGCCAGCCGATTGCCGGGACAGACTAGCACAGATACGCAGTATTTT. It yields the protein CASRLPGQTSTDTQYF.